This T cell receptor (beta chain) was found in a study of cytomegalovirus exposure and HLA in healthy donors. Study information: Genetic ancestry analysis placed around four fifths of the roughly 400 donors that were genotyped in the Caucasian-associated cluster.

In its sample, this clone was seen a few times. Its antigen remains unknown. Donors counted as nominally healthy when sampled, yet unrecorded immune exposures were likely. The study, taken as a whole, reports: Later, an analysis found that common viral pathogens appeared to be linked with several of the most significant clusters.

Amplification used 60 Vbeta primers and 13 Jbeta primers. TCRdb's copy holds only in-frame clones and misses some; the assay was immunoSEQ multiplex PCR. The table lists 90,000 to 100,000 clones, about four fifths of them singletons. This clonotype was obtained from a man between 50 and 59 years old in good health and CMV-seronegative. Specimen: PBMCs.

The CDR3 bases are TGTGCCAGCAGCCTGGTGTTAGCGGGTTCCTACGAGCAGTACTTC. Its protein product is CASSLVLAGSYEQYF. The rearrangement links TRBV11-3 to TRBJ2-7, with 7 bases fitting TRBD2. The CDR3 spans 15 residues. From germline, CDR1 is SGHNT and CDR2 YENEEA. V was pared by 5 bases and J by 1 base, with 8 bases of the junction left unmatched.